This TCR beta chain was sequenced in a study of blood T cells in healthy people across ages. Whole-study findings and limits: The study found more naive CD4+ cells and higher diversity in long-lived than aged donors.

CDR3 size: 17 residues. V was pared by 4 bases and J by 1 base, with 20 bases between. Germline assignment: CDR1 DFQATT and CDR2 SNEGSKA (reference sequence). The second PCR ran about 6 to 12 cycles with a sample-barcoded 5' primer and J-beta primers. Each cDNA molecule was tagged by a template-switch adaptor with 12 random nucleotides. Each CDR3 protein is one row after TCRdb ran MiXCR on the 5' RACE reads. This sample has around 1.7 million distinct CDR3 sequences, with about 30% found just once. Notes on this clonotype: Its specificity is not known.

The receptor was isolated from a woman aged 25 to 45 in good health. Sequenced sample: blood. The chain links TRBV20-1 to TRBJ2-4; tentatively, D is TRBD2 (7 bases). The CDR3 sequence is CSATSGRGGGAKNIQYF. In DNA, the CDR3 is TGCAGTGCTACATCAGGTCGCGGGGGCGGGGCCAAAAACATTCAGTACTTC.